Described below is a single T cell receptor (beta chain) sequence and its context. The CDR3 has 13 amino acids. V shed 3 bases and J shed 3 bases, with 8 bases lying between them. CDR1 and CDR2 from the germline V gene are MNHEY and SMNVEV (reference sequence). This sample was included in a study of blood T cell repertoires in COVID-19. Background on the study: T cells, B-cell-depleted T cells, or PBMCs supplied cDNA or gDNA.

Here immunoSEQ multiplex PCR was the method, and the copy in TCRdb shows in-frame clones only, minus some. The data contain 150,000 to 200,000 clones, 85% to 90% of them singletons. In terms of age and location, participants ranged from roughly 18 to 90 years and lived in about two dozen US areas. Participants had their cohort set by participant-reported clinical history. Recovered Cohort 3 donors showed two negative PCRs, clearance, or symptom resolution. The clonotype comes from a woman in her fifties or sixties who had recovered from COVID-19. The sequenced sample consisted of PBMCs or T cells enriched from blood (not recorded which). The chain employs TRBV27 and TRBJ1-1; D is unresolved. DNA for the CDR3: TGTGCCAGCAGTTTGATTCCGGACACTGAAGCTTTCTTT. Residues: CASSLIPDTEAFF.